What follows are 14 T cell receptor beta chains derived from one specimen sequenced in a study of blood T cell repertoires in COVID-19. This table comes from immunoSEQ multiplex PCR, and its TCRdb copy is limited to in-frame clones, with some not included. Of 120,000 or so clones in the sample, approximately 74% were seen once. The specimen sequenced was peripheral blood. These receptors all stem from a man aged 55-75 years with acute or convalescent COVID-19.

The J gene is TRBJ1-1, the V gene TRBV11-1; 9 positions agree with TRBD1. The junction had 8 bases not matched to a gene; V was cut back by 4 bases and J by 5 bases. This CDR3 region has 15 residues. Germline V gives CDR1 SGHAT, CDR2 FQDESV (reference sequence). This chain's CDR3 is CASSSRQGVRTEAFF. Written as DNA, the CDR3 is TGTGCCAGCAGCTCTCGACAGGGGGTCCGTACTGAAGCTTTCTTT.

This chain connects TRBV19 to TRBJ1-2, with D perhaps matching TRBD1 (6 bases). Trimming removed 6 bases at V and 4 bases at J, with 24 bases between. Germline V lookup: CDR1 LNHDA, CDR2 SQIVND (reference sequence). This CDR3 contains 17 residues. The CDR3 DNA is TGTGCCAGTAGCGACCCCCGGGGGGCGGCCTCAACCTATGGCTACACCTTC. It yields the protein CASSDPRGAASTYGYTF. Drawing the rest from reference TRBV19 and TRBJ1-2, the complete variable domain is DGGITQSPKYLFRKEGQNVTLSCEQNLNHDAMYWYRQDPGQGLRLIYYSQIVNDFQKGDIAEGYSVSREKKESFPLTVTSAQKNPTAFYLCASSDPRGAASTYGYTFGSGTRLTVV.

This clone was counted once. The J gene is TRBJ1-1, the V gene TRBV29-1, with 7 nucleotides matching TRBD1. With 2 bases clipped from V and 5 bases from J, the junction kept 5 bases outside the gene matches. The germline CDR1 and CDR2 sequences are SQVTM and ANQGSEA. The CDR3 is 13 residues long. In DNA, the CDR3 is TGCAGCGTTGAAAAGGGGGCTATGACTGAAGCTTTCTTT. It yields the protein CSVEKGAMTEAFF.

The chain uses TRBV30 and TRBJ2-3; 7 nucleotides line up with TRBD2. V lost 1 base, J lost 3 bases, and 4 bases stayed unmatched. Germline CDR1 GTSNPN, CDR2 SVGIG (reference sequence). The CDR3 spans 14 residues. The CDR3 is CAWSARGVTDTQYF. As DNA, the CDR3 is TGTGCCTGGAGTGCCCGGGGGGTTACAGATACGCAGTATTTT.

The chain is built from TRBV2 and TRBJ1-5; TRBD1 is a possible D gene (5 bases). The CDR3 is made up of 15 amino acids. The germline gives CDR1 SNHLY, CDR2 FYNNEI. Deletions cut 8 bases from V and 3 bases from J, with 17 bases between. The DNA of the CDR3 is TGTGCCAGCTCTCGTGGGGGGGTTGACAATCAGCCCCAGCATTTT. Residues: CASSRGGVDNQPQHF. Using reference TRBV2 and TRBJ1-5 for the parts outside the CDR3, the full variable domain is EPEVTQTPSHQVTQMGQEVILRCVPISNHLYFYWYRQILGQKVEFLVSFYNNEISEKSEIFDDQFSVERPDGSNFTLKIRSTKLEDSAMYFCASSRGGVDNQPQHFGDGTRLSIL.

This clone was seen a handful of times. The chain joins TRBV4-2 to TRBJ2-5; D may be TRBD2 (6 bases). V lost 0 bases and J 3 bases, leaving 8 bases between the germline ends. This CDR3 comprises 14 residues. CDR1 and CDR2 from the germline V gene are LGHNA and YNFKEQ. The CDR3 bases are TGTGCCAGCAGCCAAGATTGGGGGGAAGAGACCCAGTACTTC. Translation gives CASSQDWGEETQYF.

V usage is TRBV24-1 and J usage is TRBJ2-2; TRBD1 aligns across 9 bases. The CDR3 runs to 16 residues. Germline assignment: CDR1 KGHDR and CDR2 SFDVKD. V lost 2 bases, J lost 7 bases, and 7 bases stayed unmatched. CDR3: CATSDWKGQGIGELFF. The CDR3 DNA sequence: TGTGCCACCAGTGATTGGAAGGGACAGGGCATCGGGGAGCTGTTTTTT.

This sequence joins TRBV5-6 and TRBJ2-3, with TRBD2 as a possible D gene (6 bases). V lost 2 bases and J lost 2, with 12 bases in between. The CDR3 covers 15 residues. Germline CDR1 SGHDT, CDR2 YYEEEE. The CDR3 DNA reads TGTGCCAGCAGCTTACGGGGACTCACCACAGATACGCAGTATTTT. It translates to CASSLRGLTTDTQYF. The whole variable domain, remainder taken from reference TRBV5-6 and TRBJ2-3, is DAGVTQSPTHLIKTRGQQVTLRCSPKSGHDTVSWYQQALGQGPQFIFQYYEEEERQRGNFPDRFSGHQFPNYSSELNVNALLLGDSALYLCASSLRGLTTDTQYFGPGTRLTVL.

This rearrangement joins TRBV4-2 to TRBJ1-1; D unclear. CDR3 length equals 15 residues. Germline loops: CDR1 LGHNA, CDR2 YNFKEQ. V was trimmed by 1 base and J by 0 bases, leaving 9 bases between them. The CDR3 spells CASSQVPSMNTEAFF. The CDR3 nucleotides read TGTGCCAGCAGCCAAGTTCCGAGCATGAACACTGAAGCTTTCTTT.

J is TRBJ2-2 and V is TRBV5-1; possibly TRBD2 for D (6 bases). CDR3 length: 16 residues. V lost 0 bases, J lost 8 bases, and 17 bases lay in between. Per germline, CDR1 SGHRS and CDR2 YFSETQ. The CDR3 region is CASSLESHAGQGELFF. The CDR3 DNA follows: TGCGCCAGCAGCTTGGAATCCCATGCGGGGCAAGGGGAGCTGTTTTTT.

The J gene is TRBJ1-5, the V gene TRBV6-6; D might be TRBD1 (5 bases). The CDR3 has 16 amino acids. Germline V gene lookup returns CDR1 MNHNY and CDR2 SVGAGI (reference sequence). V was pared by 1 base and J by 1 base, with 11 bases between. The CDR3 loop is CASSYLGASSNQPQHF. Written as DNA, the CDR3 is TGTGCCAGCAGTTACTTAGGGGCTTCGAGCAATCAGCCCCAGCATTTT.

This clone was seen a single time. The gene calls are TRBV7-6 and TRBJ2-1, with 9 bases fitting TRBD2. Germline V lookup: CDR1 SGHVS, CDR2 FNYEAQ. CDR3 length: 16 residues. Trimming at V came to 4 bases and at J to 4 bases, leaving 8 bases not matched to a gene. CDR3 region: CASSSQASGAYNEQFF. The CDR3 coding sequence is TGTGCCAGCAGCTCCCAGGCTAGCGGGGCATACAATGAGCAGTTCTTC.

This chain links TRBV5-6 with TRBJ2-7, with 8 bases matching TRBD1. Germline trimming cut 1 base from V and 2 bases from J; bases unmatched to any gene: 5. CDR1 is SGHDT, CDR2 YYEEEE, per germline. The CDR3 length is 15 residues. The CDR3 DNA sequence: TGTGCCAGCAGCTTGCCCAGGACAGGGACCTACGAGCAGTACTTC. Encoded protein: CASSLPRTGTYEQYF.

J is TRBJ1-2 and V is TRBV5-1, with D perhaps matching TRBD1 (6 bases). There are 11 residues in the CDR3. The V end was cut by 2 bases, the J end by 10 bases, with 9 bases between. Per the germline V gene, CDR1 is SGHRS and CDR2 is YFSETQ. The DNA for the CDR3 is TGCGCCAGCAGCTTACAGGGTTTCTACACCTTC. Protein: CASSLQGFYTF.